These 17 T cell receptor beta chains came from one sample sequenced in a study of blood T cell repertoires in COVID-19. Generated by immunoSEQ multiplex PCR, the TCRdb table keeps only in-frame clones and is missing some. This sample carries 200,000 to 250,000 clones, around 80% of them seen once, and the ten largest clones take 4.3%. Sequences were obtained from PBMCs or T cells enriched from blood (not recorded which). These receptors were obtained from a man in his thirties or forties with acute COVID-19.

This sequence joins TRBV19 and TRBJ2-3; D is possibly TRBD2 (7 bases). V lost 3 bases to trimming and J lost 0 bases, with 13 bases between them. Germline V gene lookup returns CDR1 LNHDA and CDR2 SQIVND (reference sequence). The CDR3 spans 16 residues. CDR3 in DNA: TGTGCCAGTAGTATCCGCGGGGGCTTGAGCACAGATACGCAGTATTTT. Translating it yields CASSIRGGLSTDTQYF.

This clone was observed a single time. The CDR3 loop reads CASSSGLAGGQHTGELFF. In nucleotides, the CDR3 is TGTGCCAGCAGCTCGGGACTAGCGGGGGGGCAGCACACCGGGGAGCTGTTTTTT. The chain has TRBV13 and TRBJ2-2, with 16 bases fitting TRBD2. This CDR3 is built from 18 residues. CDR1 is PRHDT and CDR2 is FYEKMQ in the germline V gene (reference sequence). Losses at the gene ends were 4 bases for V and 3 bases for J; bases not matched to a gene: 5.

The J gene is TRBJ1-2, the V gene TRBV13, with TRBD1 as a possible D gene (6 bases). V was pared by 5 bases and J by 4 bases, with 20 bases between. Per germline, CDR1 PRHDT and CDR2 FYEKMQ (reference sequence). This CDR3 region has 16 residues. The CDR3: CASSNRGGFEVYGYTF. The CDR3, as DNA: TGTGCCAGCAGCAATCGAGGGGGATTTGAGGTCTATGGCTACACCTTC.

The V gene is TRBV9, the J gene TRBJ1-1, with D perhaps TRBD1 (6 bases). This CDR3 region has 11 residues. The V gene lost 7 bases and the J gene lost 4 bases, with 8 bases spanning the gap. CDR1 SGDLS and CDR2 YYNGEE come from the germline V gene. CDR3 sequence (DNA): TGTGCCAGCGGCAGGGGCACTGAAGCTTTCTTT. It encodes CASGRGTEAFF.

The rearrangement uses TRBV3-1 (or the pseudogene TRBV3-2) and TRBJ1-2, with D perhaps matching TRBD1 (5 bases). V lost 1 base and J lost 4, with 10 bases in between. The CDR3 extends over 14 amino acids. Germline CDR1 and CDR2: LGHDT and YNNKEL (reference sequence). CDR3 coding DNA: TGTGCCAGCAGCCAAGTCGGGGGTTTCTATGGCTACACCTTC. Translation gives CASSQVGGFYGYTF.

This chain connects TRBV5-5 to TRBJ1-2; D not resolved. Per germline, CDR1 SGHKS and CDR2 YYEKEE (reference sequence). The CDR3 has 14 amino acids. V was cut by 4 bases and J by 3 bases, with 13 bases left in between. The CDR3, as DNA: TGTGCCAGCAGCCTACCGGGAGCCTACTATGGCTACACCTTC. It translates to CASSLPGAYYGYTF.

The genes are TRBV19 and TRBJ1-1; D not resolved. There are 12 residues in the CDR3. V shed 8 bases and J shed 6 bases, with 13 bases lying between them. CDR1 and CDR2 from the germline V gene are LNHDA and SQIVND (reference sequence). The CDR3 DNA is TGTGCCAGTTGGAGGAGAGGGCCTGAAGCTTTCTTT. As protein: CASWRRGPEAFF.

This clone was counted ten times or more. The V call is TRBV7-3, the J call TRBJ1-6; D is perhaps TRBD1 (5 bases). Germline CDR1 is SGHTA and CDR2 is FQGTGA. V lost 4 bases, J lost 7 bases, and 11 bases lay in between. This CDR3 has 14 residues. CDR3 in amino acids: CASSYQGGNSPLHF. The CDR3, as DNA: TGTGCCAGCAGCTACCAGGGTGGGAATTCACCCCTCCACTTT. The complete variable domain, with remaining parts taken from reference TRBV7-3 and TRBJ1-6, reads GAGVSQTPSNKVTEKGKYVELRCDPISGHTALYWYRQSLGQGPEFLIYFQGTGAADDSGLPNDRFFAVRPEGSVSTLKIQRTERGDSAVYLCASSYQGGNSPLHFGNGTRLTVT.

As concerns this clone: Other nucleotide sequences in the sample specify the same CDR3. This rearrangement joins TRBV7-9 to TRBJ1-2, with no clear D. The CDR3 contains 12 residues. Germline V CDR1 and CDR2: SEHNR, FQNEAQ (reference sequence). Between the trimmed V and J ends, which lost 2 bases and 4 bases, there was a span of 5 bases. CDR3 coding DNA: TGTGCCAGCAGCTTATACAGCTATGGCTACACCTTC. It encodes CASSLYSYGYTF.

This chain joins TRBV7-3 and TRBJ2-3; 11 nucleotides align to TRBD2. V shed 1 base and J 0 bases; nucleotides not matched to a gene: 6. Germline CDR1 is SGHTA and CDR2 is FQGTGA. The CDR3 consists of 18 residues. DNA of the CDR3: TGTGCCAGCAGCTTAAATAGCGGGGGGGCAGGGAGCACAGATACGCAGTATTTT. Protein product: CASSLNSGGAGSTDTQYF. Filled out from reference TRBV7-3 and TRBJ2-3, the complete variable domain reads GAGVSQTPSNKVTEKGKYVELRCDPISGHTALYWYRQSLGQGPEFLIYFQGTGAADDSGLPNDRFFAVRPEGSVSTLKIQRTERGDSAVYLCASSLNSGGAGSTDTQYFGPGTRLTVL.

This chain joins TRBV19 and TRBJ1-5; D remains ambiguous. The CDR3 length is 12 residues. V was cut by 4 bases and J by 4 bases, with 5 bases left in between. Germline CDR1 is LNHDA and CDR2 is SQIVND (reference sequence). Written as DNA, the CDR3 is TGTGCCAGTAGTACCCTAAATCAGCCCCAGCATTTT. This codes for CASSTLNQPQHF.

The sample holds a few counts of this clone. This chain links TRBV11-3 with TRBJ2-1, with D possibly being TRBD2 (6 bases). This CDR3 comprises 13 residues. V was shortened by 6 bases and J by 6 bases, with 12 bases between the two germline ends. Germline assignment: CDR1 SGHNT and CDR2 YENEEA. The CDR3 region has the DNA TGTGCCAGCAGGGCGGGGATCGGCAATGAGCAGTTCTTC. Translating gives CASRAGIGNEQFF.

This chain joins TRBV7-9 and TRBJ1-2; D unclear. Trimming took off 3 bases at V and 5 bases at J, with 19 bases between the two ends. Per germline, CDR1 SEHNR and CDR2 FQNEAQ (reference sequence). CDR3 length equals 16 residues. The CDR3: CASSFGQVLGPYGYTF. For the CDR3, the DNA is TGTGCCAGCAGCTTCGGTCAGGTTTTAGGCCCTTATGGCTACACCTTC. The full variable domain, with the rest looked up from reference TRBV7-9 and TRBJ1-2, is DTGVSQNPRHKITKRGQNVTFRCDPISEHNRLYWYRQTLGQGPEFLTYFQNEAQLEKSRLLSDRFSAERPKGSFSTLEIQRTEQGDSAMYLCASSFGQVLGPYGYTFGSGTRLTVV.

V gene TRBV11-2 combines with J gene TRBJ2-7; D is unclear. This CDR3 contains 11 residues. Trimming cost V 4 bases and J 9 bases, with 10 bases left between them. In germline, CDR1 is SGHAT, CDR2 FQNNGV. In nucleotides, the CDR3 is TGTGCCAGCAGCTCCCTGATCGGGCAGTACTTC. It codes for CASSSLIGQYF. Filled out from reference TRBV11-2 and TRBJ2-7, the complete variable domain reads EAGVAQSPRYKIIEKRQSVAFWCNPISGHATLYWYQQILGQGPKLLIQFQNNGVVDDSQLPKDRFSAERLKGVDSTLKIQPAKLEDSAVYLCASSSLIGQYFGPGTRLTVT.

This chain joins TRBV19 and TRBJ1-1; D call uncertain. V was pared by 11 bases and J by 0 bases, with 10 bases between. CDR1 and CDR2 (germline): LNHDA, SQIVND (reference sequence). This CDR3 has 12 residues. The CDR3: CAVTNLNTEAFF. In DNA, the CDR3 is TGTGCCGTTACAAACCTGAACACTGAAGCTTTCTTT.

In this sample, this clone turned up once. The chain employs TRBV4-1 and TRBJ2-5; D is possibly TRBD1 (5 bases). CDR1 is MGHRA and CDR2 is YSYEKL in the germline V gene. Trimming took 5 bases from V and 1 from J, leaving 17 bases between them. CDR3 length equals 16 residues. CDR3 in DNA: TGCGCCAGCAGCACTGAGACAGCGAGGATCCAAGAGACCCAGTACTTC. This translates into CASSTETARIQETQYF.

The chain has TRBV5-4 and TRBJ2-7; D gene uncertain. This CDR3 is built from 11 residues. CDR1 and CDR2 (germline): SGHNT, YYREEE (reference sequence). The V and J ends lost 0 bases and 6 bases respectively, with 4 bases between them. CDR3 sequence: CASSLAGEQYF. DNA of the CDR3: TGTGCCAGCAGCTTGGCGGGCGAGCAGTACTTC.